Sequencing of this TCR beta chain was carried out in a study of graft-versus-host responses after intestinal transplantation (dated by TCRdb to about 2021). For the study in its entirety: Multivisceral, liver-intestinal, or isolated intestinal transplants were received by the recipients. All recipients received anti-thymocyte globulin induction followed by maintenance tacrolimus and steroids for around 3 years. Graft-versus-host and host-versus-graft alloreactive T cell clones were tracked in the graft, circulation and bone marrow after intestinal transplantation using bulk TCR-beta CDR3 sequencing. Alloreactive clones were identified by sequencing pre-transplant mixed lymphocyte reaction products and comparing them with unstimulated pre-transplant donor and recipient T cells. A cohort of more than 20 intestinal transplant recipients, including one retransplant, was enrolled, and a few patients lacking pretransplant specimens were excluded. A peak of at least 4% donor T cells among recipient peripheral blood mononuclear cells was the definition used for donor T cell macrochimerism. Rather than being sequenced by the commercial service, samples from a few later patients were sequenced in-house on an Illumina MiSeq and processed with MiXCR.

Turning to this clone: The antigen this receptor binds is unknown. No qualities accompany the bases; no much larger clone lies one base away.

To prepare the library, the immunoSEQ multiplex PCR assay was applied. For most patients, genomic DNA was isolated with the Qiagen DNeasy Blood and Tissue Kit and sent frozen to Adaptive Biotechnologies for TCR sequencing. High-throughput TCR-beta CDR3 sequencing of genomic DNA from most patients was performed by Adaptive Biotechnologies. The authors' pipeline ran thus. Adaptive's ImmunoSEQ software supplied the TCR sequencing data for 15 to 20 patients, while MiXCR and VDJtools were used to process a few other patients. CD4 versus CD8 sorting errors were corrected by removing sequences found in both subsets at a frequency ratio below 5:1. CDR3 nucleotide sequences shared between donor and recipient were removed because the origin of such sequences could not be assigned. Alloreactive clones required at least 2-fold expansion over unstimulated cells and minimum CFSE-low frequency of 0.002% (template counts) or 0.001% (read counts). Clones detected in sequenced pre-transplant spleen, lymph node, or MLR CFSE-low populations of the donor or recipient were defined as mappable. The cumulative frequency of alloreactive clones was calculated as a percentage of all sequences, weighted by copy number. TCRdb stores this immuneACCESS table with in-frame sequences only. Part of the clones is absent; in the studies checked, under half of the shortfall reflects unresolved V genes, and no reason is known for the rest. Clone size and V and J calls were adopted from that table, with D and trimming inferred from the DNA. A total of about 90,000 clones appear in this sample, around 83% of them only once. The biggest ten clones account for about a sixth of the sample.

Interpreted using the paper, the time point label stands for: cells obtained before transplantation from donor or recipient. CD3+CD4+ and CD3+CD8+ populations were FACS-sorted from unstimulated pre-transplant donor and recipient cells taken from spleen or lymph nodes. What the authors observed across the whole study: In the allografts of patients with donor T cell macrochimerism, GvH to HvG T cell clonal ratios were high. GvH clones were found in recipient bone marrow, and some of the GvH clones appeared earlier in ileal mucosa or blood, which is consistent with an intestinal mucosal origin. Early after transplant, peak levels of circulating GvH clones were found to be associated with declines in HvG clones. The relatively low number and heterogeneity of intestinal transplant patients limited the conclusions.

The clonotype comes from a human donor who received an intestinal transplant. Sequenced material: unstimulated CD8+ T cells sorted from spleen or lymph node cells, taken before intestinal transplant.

Read as DNA, the sequence is TGCGCCAGCAGCCAAGGGCTAGCGGAGGGTGAGACCCAGTACTTC. The resulting protein is CASSQGLAEGETQYF. This receptor chain uses TRBV4-1 and TRBJ2-5; TRBD2 fits 7 bases in the junction. The germline V gene encodes CDR1 MGHRA and CDR2 YSYEKL. V has 1 base trimmed and J has 5 bases trimmed; junction bases matching no gene number 7. The CDR3 runs 15 amino acids, cysteine and phenylalanine included. The entry retains the CDR3 DNA only, 45 bases that are in frame from base 1.